These 4 T cell receptor beta chains came from one sample sequenced in a study of T cells expressing NK-cell markers. Each CDR3 protein gets one entry in TCRdb, which reprocessed the 5' RACE reads and gives no DNA. The table lists 400,000 to 500,000 distinct CDR3 sequences. The sequencing input was blood T cells: a sorted CD56 or NKG2C T cell subset, CD4+ or CD8+ T cells, or bulk PBMC T cells (not recorded which). These receptors all stem from a woman between 18 and 70 years old in good health.

CDR3 loop: CSARLIQVASTDTQYF. The chain has TRBV20-1 and TRBJ2-3. The CDR3 extends over 16 amino acids. Per the germline V gene, CDR1 is DFQATT and CDR2 is SNEGSKA (reference sequence).

This chain links TRBV7-2 with TRBJ2-1; with no DNA, the TCRdb D assignment of TRBD2 cannot be verified. Per the germline V gene, CDR1 is SGHTA and CDR2 is FQGNSA. The CDR3 has 14 residues. The CDR3 sequence is CASSLGGIGDSEFF.

The rearrangement links TRBV20-1 to TRBJ1-2; the D gene TCRdb calls, TRBD1, cannot be checked with no DNA. CDR3 length: 12 residues. Germline CDR1 DFQATT, CDR2 SNEGSKA (reference sequence). This CDR3 reads CSARLGAAGYTF.

This rearrangement joins TRBV7-9 to TRBJ1-3. The CDR3 runs 15 residues. Per the germline V gene, CDR1 is SEHNR and CDR2 is FQNEAQ (reference sequence). CDR3 in amino acids: CASSAQGVSGNTIYF.